This T cell receptor beta chain was retrieved from a study of blood T cell repertoires in COVID-19. As for the study in general: Acute and convalescent COVID-19 samples came from the United States, Italy and Spain. T cells, B-cell-depleted T cells, or PBMCs supplied cDNA or gDNA.

Per the authors' pipeline: For nucleated cells, counts were estimated from reference gene primer amplification. The protocol was immunoSEQ multiplex PCR, while the TCRdb copy is restricted to in-frame clones and leaves out a portion. That table furnishes V, J and clone size, whereas the DNA furnished D and trimming. The data show roughly 27,000 clones, 90% to 95% seen once. Per the germline V gene, CDR1 is MNHNS and CDR2 is SASEGT. This CDR3 has 17 residues. Trimming pared 3 bases from V and 1 base from J, leaving 15 bases between. The chain combines TRBV6-1 with TRBJ2-2; weak D call: TRBD2 (7 bases). The sample consisted of peripheral blood. The receptor comes from a human donor with active COVID-19. The donor label of this sample is uncertain. In DNA form, the CDR3 reads TGTGCCAGCAGTGATCTGCGGGGGCGTCAGAACACCGGGGAGCTGTTTTTT. Encoded protein: CASSDLRGRQNTGELFF.